This TCR beta chain was sequenced during a study of Ad26.COV2.S vaccination and SARS-CoV-2 variants. General observations from the study: Vaccine and placebo recipients had comparable breadth of non-spike TCRs.

On this clone: Its antigen is not identified.

As for treatment: about 20 received Ad26.COV2.S at low or high dose, single or two shots; 5 received placebo; per-sample allocation not given. After the first vaccine or placebo injection, samples were drawn on day 63. TCRdb's table, derived via immunoSEQ multiplex PCR, lists solely in-frame clones and lacks some. This table holds about 680,000 clones, roughly nine tenths found once. CDR3 length: 15 amino acids. The germline CDR1 and CDR2 sequences are LGHNA and YNFKEQ. J lost 4 bases, V lost 3 bases, and 7 bases had no gene match. The TCR comes from a person between 18 and 59 years old who received the Ad26.COV2.S COVID-19 vaccine or a placebo. The chain links TRBV4-2 to TRBJ2-7; TRBD1 matches 9 bases. The material sequenced was peripheral blood, taken in a trial of Ad26.COV2.S vaccine versus placebo. The CDR3: CASSQGTGPEYEQYF. As DNA, the CDR3 is TGTGCCAGCAGCCAGGGGACAGGGCCTGAATACGAGCAGTACTTC.